The rows below give T cell receptor beta chains drawn from one sample of a study of early T cells in non-severe SARS-CoV-2 infection. TCRdb passed the 5' RACE reads through MiXCR, listing each CDR3 protein once. The sample has approximately 71,000 distinct CDR3 sequences, roughly a tenth seen once. Input material: whole blood. These receptors all stem from an adult who was a healthcare worker with PCR-confirmed SARS-CoV-2 infection or an uninfected control (not recorded which). Both conserved end residues are part of each CDR3. A D gene is named only where the DNA matches it firmly. Clone size appears in some rows only: once, few, many, or a class for an expanded clone.

v_call	clone_size	d_call	j_call	cdr3_aa	cdr3_nt
TRBV3-1	-	-	TRBJ2-2	CASRYSTGELFF	TGTGCCAGCAGGTACAGCACCGGGGAGCTGTTTTTT
TRBV12-3/TRBV12-4	few	-	TRBJ2-5	CATNRIQETQYF	TGTGCCACGAACAGGATCCAAGAGACCCAGTACTTC
TRBV27	few	-	TRBJ2-7	CASTGSWSHEQYF	TGTGCCAGCACCGGGTCATGGTCACACGAGCAGTACTTC
TRBV20-1	-	TRBD2	TRBJ2-7	CSARPLASEQYF	TGCAGTGCTCGACCACTAGCGTCCGAGCAGTACTTC
TRBV20-1	-	-	TRBJ2-7	CSSTASSYEQYF	TGCAGTTCTACAGCGAGCTCCTACGAGCAGTACTTC
TRBV20-1	few	TRBD1	TRBJ2-7	CSARTGDTYEQYF	TGCAGTGCTAGGACAGGGGATACCTACGAGCAGTACTTC
TRBV6-2/TRBV6-3	-	TRBD2	TRBJ2-2	CASSYPGLAATGELFF	TGTGCCAGCAGTTACCCGGGACTAGCGGCTACCGGGGAGCTGTTTTTT
TRBV7-6	few	-	TRBJ2-1	CASSLDRVPSYNEQFF	TGTGCCAGCAGCTTAGATAGGGTCCCCTCCTACAATGAGCAGTTCTTC
TRBV5-1	-	TRBD1	TRBJ1-1	CASSFKQGGKNTEAFF	TGCGCCAGCAGCTTCAAACAGGGGGGAAAGAACACTGAAGCTTTCTTT
TRBV11-2	many	-	TRBJ2-1	CASSSAGRPRDEQFF	TGTGCCAGCAGCTCCGCGGGACGCCCCAGGGATGAGCAGTTCTTC
TRBV5-4	-	TRBD2	TRBJ2-5	CASSAGLADGETQYF	TGTGCCAGCAGCGCCGGACTAGCGGACGGAGAGACCCAGTACTTC
TRBV20-1	many	-	TRBJ1-5	CSARAGSFQHF	TGCAGTGCTAGGGCCGGGAGCTTCCAGCATTTT
TRBV18	-	-	TRBJ2-2	CATRLAATHTGELFF	TGTGCTACCCGGCTAGCAGCAACTCACACCGGGGAGCTGTTTTTT
TRBV6-5	few	-	TRBJ2-3	CASGHTDTQYF	TGTGCCAGCGGGCACACAGATACGCAGTATTTT
TRBV21-1	-	-	TRBJ2-7	CASSPPWGNEQYF	TGTGCCAGCAGCCCCCCCTGGGGGAACGAGCAGTACTTC
TRBV5-8	-	-	TRBJ2-4	CASSLGVAKNIQYF	TGTGCCAGCAGCTTGGGGGTAGCCAAAAACATTCAGTACTTC
TRBV28	many	-	TRBJ2-1	CASSFQPSYNEQFF	TGTGCCAGCAGCTTTCAGCCCTCCTACAATGAGCAGTTCTTC
TRBV12-3/TRBV12-4	-	-	TRBJ2-7	CASRLGIGEQYF	TGTGCCAGCAGATTGGGAATCGGCGAGCAGTACTTC
TRBV14	many	TRBD2	TRBJ2-1	CASRPVTGAGNEQFF	TGTGCCAGCAGACCGGTGACGGGAGCGGGGAATGAGCAGTTCTTC
TRBV10-3	many	-	TRBJ2-3	CAIREWGGAGDTQYF	TGTGCCATCAGGGAATGGGGGGGGGCAGGAGATACGCAGTATTTT
TRBV29-1	few	-	TRBJ2-5	CSVFRSQTVGETQYF	TGCAGCGTTTTTAGGTCTCAGACAGTGGGGGAGACCCAGTACTTC
TRBV6-6	many	-	TRBJ2-7	CASSLDPGATYEQYF	TGTGCCAGCAGTTTGGACCCGGGAGCCACCTACGAGCAGTACTTC
TRBV20-1	few	TRBD2	TRBJ2-1	CSTSSGSILEQFF	TGCAGTACCTCTAGCGGGAGTATACTTGAGCAGTTCTTC
TRBV29-1	many	TRBD2	TRBJ2-5	CSVPTGTSGSPEETQYF	TGCAGCGTTCCCACCGGGACTAGCGGGAGTCCCGAGGAGACCCAGTACTTC
TRBV11-2	few	-	TRBJ1-3	CASSRRSGSGNTIYF	TGTGCCAGCAGTCGTCGGTCGGGGAGTGGAAACACCATATATTTT
TRBV28	-	TRBD2	TRBJ2-7	CASSLPGRAYEQYF	TGTGCCAGCAGTTTACCCGGGAGGGCCTACGAGCAGTACTTC
TRBV9	-	-	TRBJ2-3	CASSVELAPDTQYF	TGTGCCAGCAGCGTAGAACTCGCCCCGGATACGCAGTATTTT
TRBV7-8	many	-	TRBJ2-7	CASSLATGGAYEQYF	TGTGCCAGCAGCTTAGCCACAGGGGGGGCTTACGAGCAGTACTTC
TRBV7-2	-	TRBD1	TRBJ2-7	CASSSQGVGPYEQYF	TGTGCCAGCAGCTCGCAGGGGGTCGGCCCCTACGAGCAGTACTTC
TRBV20-1	many	-	TRBJ2-7	CSASGRGFSYEQYF	TGCAGTGCTAGTGGGCGGGGATTCTCCTACGAGCAGTACTTC
TRBV7-9	many	TRBD2	TRBJ2-1	CASSAPGLAPSYNEQFF	TGTGCCAGCAGCGCGCCGGGACTAGCGCCTTCCTACAATGAGCAGTTCTTC
TRBV20-1	-	-	TRBJ1-1	CSAISGGNTEAFF	TGCAGTGCTATTTCCGGGGGGAACACTGAAGCTTTCTTT
TRBV5-1	-	-	TRBJ2-1	CASSLLRDRDEQFF	TGCGCCAGCAGCTTGTTGCGGGATCGCGATGAGCAGTTCTTC
TRBV2	few	-	TRBJ2-1	CASSETSSYNEQFF	TGTGCCAGCAGTGAAACCAGCTCCTACAATGAGCAGTTCTTC
TRBV28	many	-	TRBJ2-3	CASSFRGTDTQYF	TGTGCCAGCAGTTTTAGAGGAACAGATACGCAGTATTTT
TRBV5-4	medium-sized	TRBD2	TRBJ2-1	CASSWNSGRGDEQFF	TGTGCCAGCAGCTGGAATAGCGGGAGGGGCGATGAGCAGTTCTTC
TRBV3-1	many	-	TRBJ2-2	CASSPPGRTGELFF	TGTGCCAGCAGCCCCCCAGGCAGGACCGGGGAGCTGTTTTTT
TRBV6-5	few	-	TRBJ1-4	CASSYSGMNNEKLFF	TGTGCCAGCAGTTACTCAGGGATGAATAATGAAAAACTGTTTTTT
TRBV9	-	-	TRBJ2-3	CASSVGSPSTDTQYF	TGTGCCAGCAGCGTAGGTTCTCCTAGCACAGATACGCAGTATTTT